The 7 T cell receptor beta chains given below trace back to one sample, sequenced in a study of cytomegalovirus exposure and HLA in healthy donors. It was with 60 Vbeta and 13 Jbeta primers that the PCR ran. The repertoire was sequenced with immunoSEQ multiplex PCR; TCRdb's copy has only in-frame clones and lacks some. The table has 150,000 to 200,000 clones, more than 70% seen once; the top ten hold over 3%. The sequencing input was PBMCs. Every receptor here comes from a male donor in good health and CMV-seronegative.

V gene TRBV7-2 combines with J gene TRBJ2-7; 10 bases match TRBD2. From germline, CDR1 is SGHTA and CDR2 FQGNSA. The CDR3 is 15 residues long. The V and J ends lost 3 bases and 3 bases, in that order; junction bases with no gene match: 5. For the CDR3, the DNA is TGTGCCAGCAGCTTGTCCCTAGCGGGAGACTACGAGCAGTACTTC. Translating gives CASSLSLAGDYEQYF. Full variable domain (rest looked up from reference TRBV7-2 and TRBJ2-7): GAGVSQSPSNKVTEKGKDVELRCDPISGHTALYWYRQSLGQGLEFLIYFQGNSAPDKSGLPSDRFSAERTGGSVSTLTIQRTQQEDSAVYLCASSLSLAGDYEQYFGPGTRLTVT.

This clone was counted only a few times. CDR3 region: CASRYPTTGVSYEQYF. In DNA, the CDR3 is TGTGCCAGCAGATACCCGACGACAGGGGTATCGTACGAGCAGTACTTC. The chain links TRBV6-4 to TRBJ2-7; 8 bases fit TRBD1. This CDR3 spans 16 amino acids. J lost 4 bases, V lost 6 bases, and 14 bases had no gene match. Germline V CDR1 and CDR2: MRHNA, SNTAGT.

This clone has more than one count but fewer than ten. J is TRBJ2-1 and V is TRBV19; D possibly corresponds to TRBD1 (6 bases). V was shortened by 6 bases and J by 3 bases, with 9 bases between the two germline ends. CDR1 and CDR2 from the germline V gene are LNHDA and SQIVND (reference sequence). The CDR3 covers 13 residues. The CDR3 reads CASRGRGYNEQFF. The CDR3 nucleotides are TGTGCCAGTAGGGGCAGGGGCTACAATGAGCAGTTCTTC.

The rearrangement uses TRBV28 and TRBJ1-1; D perhaps matches TRBD1 (5 bases). V shed 4 bases and J shed 7 bases, with 19 bases lying between them. Germline CDR1 MDHEN, CDR2 SYDVKM. The CDR3 consists of 15 residues. This chain's CDR3 is CASSSTYRYRVEAFF. The CDR3 DNA reads as TGTGCCAGCAGTTCTACCTACAGGTACCGAGTTGAAGCTTTCTTT.

The chain uses TRBV5-1 and TRBJ2-7, with a weak D call TRBD2 (5 bases). The V gene's germline CDR1 is SGHRS and CDR2 YFSETQ. With 0 bases removed from V and 6 bases from J, the gap between germline ends came to 16 bases. The CDR3 length is 15 residues. The CDR3 here is CASSLDPGTNCEQYF. CDR3 DNA sequence: TGCGCCAGCAGCTTGGATCCGGGAACTAACTGCGAGCAGTACTTC. Together with reference TRBV5-1 and TRBJ2-7, the CDR3 gives the full variable domain: KAGVTQTPRYLIKTRGQQVTLSCSPISGHRSVSWYQQTPGQGLQFLFEYFSETQRNKGNFPGRFSGRQFSNSRSEMNVSTLELGDSALYLCASSLDPGTNCEQYFGPGTRLTVT.

V gene TRBV25-1 combines with J gene TRBJ2-7, with D possibly being TRBD1 (5 bases). The CDR3 runs 12 residues. Trimming cost V 4 bases and J 6 bases, with 10 bases left between them. CDR1 is MGHDK, CDR2 SYGVNS, per germline. CDR3 sequence (DNA): TGTGCCAGCAGTGCCCAGGGAAGCGAGCAGTACTTC. Encoded protein: CASSAQGSEQYF.

The V call is TRBV7-2, the J call TRBJ2-7; D uncertain. Germline CDR1 and CDR2: SGHTA and FQGNSA. The CDR3 is 12 residues long. Trimming stripped 5 bases from V and 4 bases from J, with 9 bases between. The CDR3 loop is CASSRVAYEQYF. The CDR3 DNA reads as TGTGCCAGCAGCCGTGTGGCTTACGAGCAGTACTTC.